Listed here is a single TCR beta chain. Using immunoSEQ multiplex PCR, the repertoire was profiled, and TCRdb retains in-frame clones only, with some absent. The sample holds 150,000 to 200,000 clones, approximately 80% seen once. These data are taken from a study of blood T cell repertoires in COVID-19. Study overall: Collection of acute and convalescent COVID-19 samples took place in the United States, Italy and Spain.

The CDR3 covers 15 residues. Germline trimming cut 2 bases from V and 6 bases from J; bases unmatched to any gene: 3. CDR1 ENHRY and CDR2 SYGVKD come from the germline V gene. Donors of Cohort 3 who recovered were those that had two negative PCRs, clearance, or symptom resolution. The sequenced sample consisted of PBMCs or T cells enriched from blood (not recorded which). The origin of this receptor is a man in his forties who had recovered from COVID-19. The chain couples TRBV10-3 to TRBJ2-4, with 11 bases matching TRBD1. In DNA, the CDR3 is TGTGCCATCAGTGAGCGGACAGGGGGCGGAAACATTCAGTACTTC. Protein product: CAISERTGGGNIQYF.